The subject of this entry is one T cell receptor (beta chain). Its antigen remains unidentified. The method was immunoSEQ multiplex PCR; TCRdb's version includes in-frame clones alone and lacks a portion of them. The table records some 100,000 clones, about 88% of them present only once. The data belong to a study of cytomegalovirus exposure and HLA in healthy donors. Separate from the roughly 720-subject first cohort, the 120-subject validation cohort was the one that the donors belonged to. Whole-study findings and limits: Three CMV-associated chains proved CMV antigen-specific in vitro.

Input material: PBMCs. This TCR was sampled from a woman between 18 and 30 years old in good health and CMV-seronegative.

The CDR3 coding sequence is TGCGCCAGCAGCCAAGACGGCAGCCACCAAAAGCCTAGCGGGAGTAATGAGCAGTTCTTC. Protein product: CASSQDGSHQKPSGSNEQFF. This sequence joins TRBV4-3 and TRBJ2-1; 10 bases line up with TRBD2. V shed 0 bases and J 7 bases; nucleotides not matched to a gene: 18. This CDR3 comprises 20 residues. CDR1 and CDR2 (germline): LGHNA, YSLEER.